Listed below are T cell receptor beta chains from one sample, sequenced in a study of blood T cell repertoires in COVID-19. Generated by immunoSEQ multiplex PCR, the TCRdb table keeps only in-frame clones and is missing some. The table records over 150,000 clones, about 89% of them present only once. The sequencing sample was made of peripheral blood. These receptors all come from a man aged 50-59 years with acute or convalescent COVID-19. The CDR3 runs from the conserved cysteine through the conserved F or W. The D gene is left open where the match is weak. The listing skips clone size in some rows; elsewhere it reads once, few, many or a size class.

TRBD1 TRBJ1-2 TRBV28 - CASSSGQGKGLRYGYTF TGTGCCAGCAGCTCCGGACAGGGAAAGGGTCTTAGATATGGCTACACCTTC
TRBD1 TRBJ1-2 TRBV11-2 - CASSLGQGSGYTF TGTGCCAGCAGCTTGGGACAGGGATCTGGCTACACCTTC
TRBD2 TRBJ2-1 TRBV11-3 - CASSPTAGGLGSYNEQFF TGTGCCAGCAGCCCAACAGCGGGAGGGCTGGGGTCCTACAATGAGCAGTTCTTC
TRBD1 TRBJ1-4 TRBV5-1 - CASSLTQGFGEKLFF TGCGCCAGCAGCTTAACACAGGGGTTTGGTGAAAAACTGTTTTTT
TRBD1 TRBJ1-5 TRBV19 - CASKQGDNQPQHF TGTGCCAGTAAACAGGGGGACAATCAGCCCCAGCATTTT
- TRBJ1-1 TRBV7-3 - CASSLNPGMNTEAFF TGTGCCAGCAGCTTAAATCCAGGGATGAACACTGAAGCTTTCTTT
- TRBJ1-1 TRBV19 - CASNFGNTEAFF TGTGCCAGTAATTTCGGGAACACTGAAGCTTTCTTT
- TRBJ1-5 TRBV27 - CASSSRSGYQPQHF TGTGCCAGCAGTTCACGGTCGGGATATCAGCCCCAGCATTTT
- TRBJ1-2 TRBV19 - CASSADGGGTNYGYTF TGTGCCAGTAGTGCGGACGGAGGCGGCACTAACTATGGCTACACCTTC
TRBD1 TRBJ2-2 TRBV7-3 - CASRLGTANTGELFF TGTGCCAGCAGACTAGGGACAGCGAACACCGGGGAGCTGTTTTTT
- TRBJ2-5 TRBV7-9 - CASSPWGGAQETQYF TGTGCCAGCAGCCCCTGGGGGGGGGCCCAAGAGACCCAGTACTTC
TRBD1 TRBJ1-4 TRBV3-1/TRBV3-2 - CASSQVGGANEKLFF TGTGCCAGCAGCCAAGTAGGGGGCGCAAATGAAAAACTGTTTTTT
TRBD1 TRBJ1-6 TRBV3-1/TRBV3-2 - CASSQAGGGSPLHF TGTGCCAGCAGCCAAGCAGGGGGCGGTTCACCCCTCCACTTT
- TRBJ1-5 TRBV7-3 - CATSPAPGQPQHF TGTGCCACCAGTCCCGCTCCGGGTCAGCCCCAGCATTTT
- TRBJ2-5 TRBV18 - CASSRGPAGETQYF TGTGCCAGCTCGCGGGGTCCCGCCGGGGAGACCCAGTACTTC
TRBD1 TRBJ1-1 TRBV28 - CASSPRTGRLLMNTEAFF TGTGCCAGCAGTCCGAGGACAGGGAGGTTGCTCATGAACACTGAAGCTTTCTTT
- TRBJ2-7 TRBV7-9 - CASSLPAGRDYEQYF TGTGCCAGCAGCTTGCCAGCCGGCAGGGACTACGAGCAGTACTTC
- TRBJ1-1 TRBV29-1 once CSVEDVRGRVTEAFF TGCAGCGTTGAAGATGTGCGGGGCAGGGTCACTGAAGCTTTCTTT
TRBD1 TRBJ1-5 TRBV6-2/TRBV6-3 - CASSFSGGYQPQHF TGTGCCAGCAGTTTTTCAGGGGGCTATCAGCCCCAGCATTTT
- TRBJ1-1 TRBV28 - CASYWNTEAFF TGTGCCAGCTACTGGAACACTGAAGCTTTCTTT
TRBD1 TRBJ2-1 TRBV28 once CASSLHRQGIRNEQFF TGTGCCAGCAGTTTACATAGACAGGGGATCCGGAATGAGCAGTTCTTC
TRBD1 TRBJ1-1 TRBV28 - CASSPPGQGFLEAFF TGTGCCAGCAGTCCCCCGGGACAGGGTTTTTTGGAAGCTTTCTTT
- TRBJ2-5 TRBV6-5 - CASSYSGGGTGETQYF TGTGCCAGCAGTTACTCGGGAGGGGGGACGGGGGAGACCCAGTACTTC
- TRBJ2-1 TRBV7-6 once CASSRTRDWTYNEQFF TGTGCCAGCAGTCGAACCCGGGACTGGACCTACAATGAGCAGTTCTTC
TRBD1 TRBJ1-2 TRBV28 - CASSTRTGRYTF TGTGCCAGCAGTACCCGGACAGGACGCTACACCTTC
- TRBJ1-5 TRBV9 - CASSVGLNQPQHF TGTGCCAGCAGCGTAGGACTAAATCAGCCCCAGCATTTT
- TRBJ2-1 TRBV27 - CASSSYSERTVVNEQFF TGTGCCAGCAGTTCCTATAGTGAGCGCACCGTAGTCAATGAGCAGTTCTTC
- TRBJ1-4 TRBV28 - CASSLGGRFHEKLFF TGTGCCAGCAGTTTGGGAGGGAGGTTTCATGAAAAACTGTTTTTT
- TRBJ2-5 TRBV2 - CASNSGGGTQETQYF TGTGCCAGCAACTCCGGGGGAGGTACCCAAGAGACCCAGTACTTC
TRBD1 TRBJ1-2 TRBV2 - CASKNTGGDGHNYGYTF TGTGCCAGCAAAAATACAGGGGGAGATGGGCATAACTATGGCTACACCTTC
- TRBJ1-1 TRBV19 - CASSILLRTEAFF TGTGCCAGTAGTATACTCCTTCGGACTGAAGCTTTCTTT
- TRBJ2-1 TRBV29-1 - CSVDLVSSYNEQFF TGCAGCGTTGATTTGGTCAGCTCCTACAATGAGCAGTTCTTC
- TRBJ2-1 TRBV11-2 - CASSLASGNNEQFF TGTGCCAGCAGCTTAGCTTCGGGGAACAATGAGCAGTTCTTC
- TRBJ1-3 TRBV5-5 - CASSLGPWGSGNTIYF TGTGCCAGCAGCTTAGGGCCGTGGGGCAGTGGAAACACCATATATTTT
- TRBJ1-5 TRBV19 - CASSIRGSSNQPQHF TGTGCCAGTAGTATTCGGGGGAGCAGCAATCAGCCCCAGCATTTT
- TRBJ2-3 TRBV27 - CASSLAGASRYSTDTQYF TGTGCCAGCAGTTTGGCGGGGGCCTCTCGATATAGCACAGATACGCAGTATTTT
- TRBJ1-3 TRBV2 once CASSEGGGGNTIYF TGTGCCAGCAGTGAAGGCGGGGGTGGAAACACCATATATTTT
- TRBJ1-4 TRBV2 - CASSEFTLRDEKLFF TGTGCCAGCAGTGAATTTACCCTTCGGGATGAAAAACTGTTTTTT
- TRBJ2-3 TRBV5-1 - CASSFTGLDTDTQYF TGCGCCAGCAGCTTCACAGGGTTGGACACAGATACGCAGTATTTT
- TRBJ1-1 TRBV3-1/TRBV3-2 - CASSQTGGHTNTEAFF TGTGCCAGCAGCCAAACCGGCGGGCACACGAACACTGAAGCTTTCTTT
- TRBJ2-5 TRBV28 - CASGPGGGEGKETQYF TGTGCCAGCGGCCCAGGAGGGGGGGAGGGAAAAGAGACCCAGTACTTC
- TRBJ1-4 TRBV5-1 few CASSLGKHNEKLFF TGCGCCAGCAGCTTGGGAAAACATAATGAAAAACTGTTTTTT
- TRBJ1-1 TRBV27 - CASSYQENTEAFF TGTGCCAGCAGTTACCAGGAGAACACTGAAGCTTTCTTT
- TRBJ1-4 TRBV3-1/TRBV3-2 - CASSQGGVPFF TGTGCCAGCAGCCAAGGAGGAGTGCCGTTTTTT
TRBD1 TRBJ1-2 TRBV27 - CASGETQGARGYTF TGTGCCAGCGGTGAAACACAGGGGGCGCGTGGCTACACCTTC
TRBD2 TRBJ2-7 TRBV10-3 - CAICRTSEAQEQYF TGTGCCATCTGCAGGACTAGTGAGGCTCAGGAGCAGTACTTC
TRBD1 TRBJ2-5 TRBV7-2 - CASSWDRGETQYF TGTGCCAGCAGCTGGGACAGGGGGGAGACCCAGTACTTC
- TRBJ1-1 TRBV29-1 - CSGMTVSTEAFF TGCAGCGGGATGACAGTGAGCACTGAAGCTTTCTTT